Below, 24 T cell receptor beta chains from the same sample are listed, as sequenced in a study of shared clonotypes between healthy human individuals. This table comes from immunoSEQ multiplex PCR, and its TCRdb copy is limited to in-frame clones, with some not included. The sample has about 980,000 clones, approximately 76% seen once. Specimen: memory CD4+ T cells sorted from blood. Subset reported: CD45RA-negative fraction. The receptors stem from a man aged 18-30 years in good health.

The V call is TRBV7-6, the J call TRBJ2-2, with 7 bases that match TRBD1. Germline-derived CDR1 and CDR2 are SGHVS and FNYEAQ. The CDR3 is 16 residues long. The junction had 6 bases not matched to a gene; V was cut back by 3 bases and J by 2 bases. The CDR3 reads CASSFSTGSNTGELFF. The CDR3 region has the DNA TGTGCCAGCAGCTTCTCGACAGGGTCCAACACCGGGGAGCTGTTTTTT.

The CDR3, as DNA: TGTGCCAGCTCACCAAGCCTCTCTGGAAACACCATATATTTT. Amino acid sequence: CASSPSLSGNTIYF. V and J are TRBV18 and TRBJ1-3; D is unclear. The length of the CDR3 is 14 residues. Trimming took off 2 bases at V and 0 bases at J, with 5 bases between the two ends. CDR1 and CDR2 (germline): KGHSH, LQKENI.

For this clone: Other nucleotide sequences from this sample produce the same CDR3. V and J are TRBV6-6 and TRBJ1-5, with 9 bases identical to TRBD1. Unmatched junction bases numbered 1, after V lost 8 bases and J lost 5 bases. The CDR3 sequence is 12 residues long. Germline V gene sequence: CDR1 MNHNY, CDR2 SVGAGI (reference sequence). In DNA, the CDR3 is TGTGCCAGCCGGACAGGGGATCAGCCCCAGCATTTT. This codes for CASRTGDQPQHF.

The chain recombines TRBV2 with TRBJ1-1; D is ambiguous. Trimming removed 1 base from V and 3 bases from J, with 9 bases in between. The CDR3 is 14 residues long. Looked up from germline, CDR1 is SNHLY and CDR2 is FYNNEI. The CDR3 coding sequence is TGTGCCAGCAGTGAAGAAGGACGATACACTGAAGCTTTCTTT. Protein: CASSEEGRYTEAFF.

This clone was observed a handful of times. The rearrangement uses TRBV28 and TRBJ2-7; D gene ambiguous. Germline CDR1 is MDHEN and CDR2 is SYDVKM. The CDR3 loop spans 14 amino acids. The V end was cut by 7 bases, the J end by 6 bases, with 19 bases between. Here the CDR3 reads CASIKDLAAGEQYF. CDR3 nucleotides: TGTGCCAGCATCAAGGATCTGGCAGCCGGCGAGCAGTACTTC.

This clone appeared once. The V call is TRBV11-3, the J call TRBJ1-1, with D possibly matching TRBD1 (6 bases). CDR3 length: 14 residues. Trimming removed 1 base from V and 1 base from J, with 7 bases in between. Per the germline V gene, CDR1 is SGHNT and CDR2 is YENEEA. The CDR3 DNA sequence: TGTGCCAGCAGCTTAGGGGGACAGAACACTGAAGCTTTCTTT. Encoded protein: CASSLGGQNTEAFF.

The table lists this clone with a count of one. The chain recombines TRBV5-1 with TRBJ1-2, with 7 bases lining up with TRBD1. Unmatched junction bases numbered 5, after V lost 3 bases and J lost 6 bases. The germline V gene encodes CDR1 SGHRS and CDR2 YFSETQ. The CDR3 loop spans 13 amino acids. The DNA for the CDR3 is TGCGCCAGCAGCTCCCAGGGGGGGAATGGCTACACCTTC. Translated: CASSSQGGNGYTF.

CDR3 DNA sequence: TGCGCCAGCAGCCAAGAGGGCGGGGGGGCCGTCTTCTCCTACGAGCAGTACTTC. Translating it yields CASSQEGGGAVFSYEQYF. The chain links TRBV4-1 to TRBJ2-7; TRBD2 matches 9 bases. V shed 0 bases and J 0 bases; nucleotides not matched to a gene: 9. This CDR3 comprises 18 residues. Germline CDR1 reads MGHRA; CDR2 reads YSYEKL.

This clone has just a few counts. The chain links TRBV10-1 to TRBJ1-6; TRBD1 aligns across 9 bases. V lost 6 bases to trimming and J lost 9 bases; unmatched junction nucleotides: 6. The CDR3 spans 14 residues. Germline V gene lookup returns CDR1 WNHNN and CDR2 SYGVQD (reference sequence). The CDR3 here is CASRTGGLSSPLHF. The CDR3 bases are TGCGCCAGCAGGACAGGGGGATTAAGTTCACCCCTCCACTTT.

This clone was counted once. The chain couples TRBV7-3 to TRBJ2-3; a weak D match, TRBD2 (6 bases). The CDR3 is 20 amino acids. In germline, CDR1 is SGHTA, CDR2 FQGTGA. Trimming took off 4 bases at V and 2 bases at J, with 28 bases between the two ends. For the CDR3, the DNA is TGTGCCAGCAGCTCCCCCCCGTCCTTAAAGCGGAGGGCACACACAGATACGCAGTATTTT. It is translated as CASSSPPSLKRRAHTDTQYF.

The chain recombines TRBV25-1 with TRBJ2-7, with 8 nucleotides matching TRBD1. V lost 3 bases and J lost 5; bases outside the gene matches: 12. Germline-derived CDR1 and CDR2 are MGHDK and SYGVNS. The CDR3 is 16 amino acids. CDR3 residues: CASSDFADRGRHEQYF. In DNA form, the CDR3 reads TGTGCCAGCAGTGACTTCGCCGACAGGGGCCGCCACGAGCAGTACTTC.

This CDR3 reads CAISLQGNVAFF. In DNA, the CDR3 is TGTGCCATCAGCCTACAGGGAAACGTAGCTTTCTTT. The rearrangement links TRBV10-3 to TRBJ1-1, with D possibly being TRBD1 (6 bases). Germline CDR1 ENHRY, CDR2 SYGVKD. Between the trimmed V and J ends, which lost 6 bases and 10 bases, there was a span of 15 bases. The CDR3 is 12 amino acids.

The CDR3 protein is CAIRGQGNEQYF. CDR3 in DNA: TGTGCCATCAGGGGACAGGGGAACGAGCAGTACTTC. The chain uses TRBV10-3 and TRBJ2-7, with 10 bases fitting TRBD1. The CDR3 is 12 amino acids. J gave up 5 bases and V 6 bases, and 1 base lay outside the gene matches. Per the germline V gene, CDR1 is ENHRY and CDR2 is SYGVKD.

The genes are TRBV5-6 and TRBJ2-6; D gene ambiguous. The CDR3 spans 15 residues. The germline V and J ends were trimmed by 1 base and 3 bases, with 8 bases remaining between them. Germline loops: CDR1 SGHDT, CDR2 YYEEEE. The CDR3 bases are TGTGCCAGCAGCTTGAAAGGCTTTGGGGCCAACGTCCTGACTTTC. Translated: CASSLKGFGANVLTF.

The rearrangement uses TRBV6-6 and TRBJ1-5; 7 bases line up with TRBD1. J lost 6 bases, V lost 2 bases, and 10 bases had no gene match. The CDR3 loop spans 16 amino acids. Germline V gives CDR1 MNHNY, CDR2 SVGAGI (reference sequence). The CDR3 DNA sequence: TGTGCCAGCAGTTACCCCACAGGGGCCAAGGGTCAGCCCCAGCATTTT. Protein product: CASSYPTGAKGQPQHF.

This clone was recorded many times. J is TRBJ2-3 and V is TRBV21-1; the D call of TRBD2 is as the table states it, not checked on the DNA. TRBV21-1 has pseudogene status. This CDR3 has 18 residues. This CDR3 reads CASSHTGTSGRTTDTQYF. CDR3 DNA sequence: TGTGCCAGCAGCCACACCGGGACTAGCGGGAGGACCACAGATACGCAGTATTTT.

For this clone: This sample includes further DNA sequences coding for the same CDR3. CDR3 DNA sequence: TGTGCCAGCAGCTTAGCTAGCCAAGAGACCCAGTACTTC. Amino acids: CASSLASQETQYF. The V call is TRBV7-6, the J call TRBJ2-5; D is uncertain. Germline V gene sequence: CDR1 SGHVS, CDR2 FNYEAQ. This CDR3 has 13 amino acids. V was clipped by 0 bases and J by 1 base, with 3 bases between them. Full variable domain (missing parts from reference TRBV7-6 and TRBJ2-5): GAGVSQSPRYKVTKRGQDVALRCDPISGHVSLYWYRQALGQGPEFLTYFNYEAQQDKSGLPNDRFSAERPEGSISTLTIQRTEQRDSAMYRCASSLASQETQYFGPGTRLLVL.

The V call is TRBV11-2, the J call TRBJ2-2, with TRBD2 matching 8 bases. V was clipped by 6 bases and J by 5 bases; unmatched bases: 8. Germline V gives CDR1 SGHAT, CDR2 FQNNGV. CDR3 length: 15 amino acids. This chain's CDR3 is CASRQGLVGTGELFF. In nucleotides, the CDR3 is TGTGCCAGCAGGCAGGGACTAGTAGGTACCGGGGAGCTGTTTTTT.

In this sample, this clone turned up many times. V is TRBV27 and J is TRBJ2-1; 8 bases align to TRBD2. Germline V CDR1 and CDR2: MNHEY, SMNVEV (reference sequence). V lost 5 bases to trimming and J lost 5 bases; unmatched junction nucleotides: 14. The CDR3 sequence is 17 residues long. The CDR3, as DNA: TGTGCCAGCAGTCCTAGCCGGGGTAGCGGGATCCACAATGAGCAGTTCTTC. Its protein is CASSPSRGSGIHNEQFF.

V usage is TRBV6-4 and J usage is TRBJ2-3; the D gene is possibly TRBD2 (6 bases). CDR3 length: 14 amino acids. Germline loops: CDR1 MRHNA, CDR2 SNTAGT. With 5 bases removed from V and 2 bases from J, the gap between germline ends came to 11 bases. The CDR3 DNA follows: TGTGCCAGCAGTCAAGGGACTTCCACAGATACGCAGTATTTT. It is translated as CASSQGTSTDTQYF.

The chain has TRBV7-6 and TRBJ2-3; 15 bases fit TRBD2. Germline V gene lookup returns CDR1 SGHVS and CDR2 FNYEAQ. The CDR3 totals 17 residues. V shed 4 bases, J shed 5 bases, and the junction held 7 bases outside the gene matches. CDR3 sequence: CASSSDGLAGGVDTQYF. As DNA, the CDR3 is TGTGCCAGCAGCTCCGATGGACTAGCGGGAGGGGTAGATACGCAGTATTTT.

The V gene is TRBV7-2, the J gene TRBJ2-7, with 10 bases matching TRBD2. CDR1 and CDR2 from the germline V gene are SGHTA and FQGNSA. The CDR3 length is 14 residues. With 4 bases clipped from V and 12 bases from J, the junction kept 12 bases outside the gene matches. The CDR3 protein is CASSSTTSGPSRYF. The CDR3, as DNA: TGTGCCAGCAGCTCGACGACTAGCGGGCCCTCAAGGTACTTC.

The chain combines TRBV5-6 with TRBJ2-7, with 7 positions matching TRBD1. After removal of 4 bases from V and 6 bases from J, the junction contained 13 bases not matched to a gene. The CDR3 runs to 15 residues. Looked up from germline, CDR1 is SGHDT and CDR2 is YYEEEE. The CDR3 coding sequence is TGTGCCAGCAGCGCGAGGGGACAGCTGAGGGTCGAGCAGTACTTC. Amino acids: CASSARGQLRVEQYF. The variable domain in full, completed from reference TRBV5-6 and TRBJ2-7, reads DAGVTQSPTHLIKTRGQQVTLRCSPKSGHDTVSWYQQALGQGPQFIFQYYEEEERQRGNFPDRFSGHQFPNYSSELNVNALLLGDSALYLCASSARGQLRVEQYFGPGTRLTVT.

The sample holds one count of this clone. As DNA, the CDR3 is TGTGCCTCTCGGGATTTCGACGAGCAGTACTTC. It encodes CASRDFDEQYF. The rearrangement joins TRBV10-3 to TRBJ2-7, with a weak D call TRBD2 (5 bases). The CDR3 contains 11 residues. CDR1 is ENHRY and CDR2 is SYGVKD in the germline V gene. V was pared by 11 bases and J by 5 bases, with 13 bases between.